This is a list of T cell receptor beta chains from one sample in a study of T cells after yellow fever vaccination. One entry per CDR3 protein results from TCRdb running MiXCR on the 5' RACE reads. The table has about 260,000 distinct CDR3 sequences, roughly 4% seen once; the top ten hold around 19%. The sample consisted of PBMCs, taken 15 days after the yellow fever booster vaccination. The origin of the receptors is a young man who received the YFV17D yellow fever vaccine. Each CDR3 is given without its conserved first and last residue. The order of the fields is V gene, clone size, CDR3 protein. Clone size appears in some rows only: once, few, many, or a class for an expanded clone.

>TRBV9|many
ASSVGVFGPSTDTQY
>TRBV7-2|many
ASSLVPLARGGENEQY
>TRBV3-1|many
ASSFEDRGYTEAF
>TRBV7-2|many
ASSFRQNDNSPLH
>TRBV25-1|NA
ASSESPTGGNTGELF
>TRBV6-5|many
ASSQGTATEAF
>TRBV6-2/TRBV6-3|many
ASRTYRGESYNEQF
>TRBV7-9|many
ASSSPVGRATNEKLF
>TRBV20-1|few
SAPRRGAVDTQY
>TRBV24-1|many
ATSDLSRDYYQETQY
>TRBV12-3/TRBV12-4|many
ASSLGNSGANVLT
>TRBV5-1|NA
ASSLQGRVVPDTQY
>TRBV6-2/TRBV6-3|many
ASSPGQVQETQY
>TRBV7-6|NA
ASSSIPGLAGGEQF
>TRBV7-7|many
ASSRDIREKLF
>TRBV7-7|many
ASSLAFRDTQY
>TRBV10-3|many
AISEGQGFGTEAF
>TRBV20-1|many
SATPLAGLQETQY
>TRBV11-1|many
ASRQGTGANVLT
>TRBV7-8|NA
ASSSALSVGELF
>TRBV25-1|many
ASSGRGAQETQY
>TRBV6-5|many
ASSYGVGAGELF
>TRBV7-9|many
ASSFSDIFNSPLH
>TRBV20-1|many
SAPAVGLYGYT
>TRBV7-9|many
ASSSLGLAGFQETQY
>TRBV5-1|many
ASSSPLAGSADTQY
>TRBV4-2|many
ASSQDPGTLGETQY
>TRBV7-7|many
ASSLGRGSQETQY
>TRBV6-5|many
ASSYSGQGAGAQPQH